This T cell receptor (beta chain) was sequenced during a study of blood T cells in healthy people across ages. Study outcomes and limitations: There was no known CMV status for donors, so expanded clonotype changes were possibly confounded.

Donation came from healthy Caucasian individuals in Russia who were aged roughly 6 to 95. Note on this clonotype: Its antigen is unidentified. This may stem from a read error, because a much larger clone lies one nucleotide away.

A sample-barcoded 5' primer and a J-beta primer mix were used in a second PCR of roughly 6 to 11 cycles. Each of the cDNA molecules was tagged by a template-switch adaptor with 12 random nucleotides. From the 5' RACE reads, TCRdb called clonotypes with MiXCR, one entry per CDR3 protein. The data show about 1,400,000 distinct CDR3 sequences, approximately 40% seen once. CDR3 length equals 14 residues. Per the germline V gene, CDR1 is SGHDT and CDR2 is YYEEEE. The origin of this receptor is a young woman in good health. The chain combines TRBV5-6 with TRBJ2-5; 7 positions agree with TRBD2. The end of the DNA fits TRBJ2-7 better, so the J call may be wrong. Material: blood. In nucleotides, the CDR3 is TGTGTCAGCAGCTCCGGGGAGCGGGATTACGAGCAGTACTTC. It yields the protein CVSSSGERDYEQYF.